The 26 T cell receptor beta chains listed next were all sequenced from one sample in a study of T cells after yellow fever vaccination. TCRdb re-derived calls from the 5' RACE reads in MiXCR, one entry per CDR3 protein. Of a few hundred thousand distinct CDR3 sequences listed, roughly 5.6% are singletons. Source: CD4+ T cells sorted from PBMCs, taken on the day of the yellow fever booster vaccination. Every receptor here comes from a man in his late teens or twenties who received the YFV17D yellow fever vaccine.

The chain has TRBV7-2 and TRBJ2-3; D call uncertain. The CDR3 consists of 13 residues. Germline CDR1 and CDR2: SGHTA and FQGNSA. Trimming took 5 bases from V and 6 from J, leaving 12 bases between them. The CDR3 coding sequence is TGTGCCAGCAGCGCCCGACGGGCGGATACGCAGTATTTT. Encoded protein: CASSARRADTQYF. Combining the CDR3 with reference TRBV7-2 and TRBJ2-3 gives the whole variable domain GAGVSQSPSNKVTEKGKDVELRCDPISGHTALYWYRQSLGQGLEFLIYFQGNSAPDKSGLPSDRFSAERTGGSVSTLTIQRTQQEDSAVYLCASSARRADTQYFGPGTRLTVL.

The chain joins TRBV7-2 to TRBJ2-1; 12 bases fit TRBD2. Germline values: CDR1 SGHTA, CDR2 FQGNSA. After removal of 1 base from V and 12 bases from J, the junction contained 10 bases not matched to a gene. The CDR3 consists of 16 residues. The DNA of the CDR3 is TGTGCCAGCAGCTTAGGGCTAGCGGGGGGGCCTGGTGGGCAGTTCTTC. Protein sequence: CASSLGLAGGPGGQFF.

This clonotype was found a few times. The V gene is TRBV5-8, the J gene TRBJ1-5, with TRBD1 matching over 9 bases. This CDR3 is 17 amino acids long. V gave up 0 bases and J gave up 9 bases; unmatched junction bases: 13. The V gene's germline CDR1 is SGHTS and CDR2 YDEGEE. CDR3 bases: TGTGCCAGCAGCTTGGAAAAATGGACAGGGGCGGGAGGGCCCCAGCATTTT. Translated: CASSLEKWTGAGGPQHF.

This clonotype has at least ten counts. The chain couples TRBV29-1 to TRBJ2-7; D call uncertain. Trimming stripped 7 bases from V and 6 bases from J, with 19 bases between. CDR3 length: 13 amino acids. Germline CDR1 is SQVTM and CDR2 is ANQGSEA. In DNA form, the CDR3 reads TGCAGCGCTGGGCGACAAGAGTCAACCGAGCAGTACTTC. It is translated as CSAGRQESTEQYF.

In this sample, this clonotype turned up many times. The chain couples TRBV7-2 to TRBJ2-1, with 16 bases that match TRBD2. The V and J ends lost 3 bases and 8 bases, in that order; junction bases with no gene match: 4. CDR3 length: 16 residues. The germline CDR1 and CDR2 sequences are SGHTA and FQGNSA. The CDR3 coding sequence is TGTGCCAGCAGCTTCTCCGGGACTAGCGGGGGGGATGAGCAGTTCTTC. Translating gives CASSFSGTSGGDEQFF.

The CDR3 region is CASRARGAFPNQPQHF. The CDR3 region has the DNA TGTGCCAGCCGGGCGAGGGGCGCGTTCCCTAATCAGCCCCAGCATTTT. V and J are TRBV27 and TRBJ1-5; TRBD1 might be the D (5 bases). Trimming removed 8 bases at V and 4 bases at J, with 21 bases between. CDR1 is MNHEY, CDR2 SMNVEV, per germline (reference sequence). This CDR3 contains 16 residues.

In this sample, this clonotype turned up a few times. The V call is TRBV7-2, the J call TRBJ2-5; D ambiguous. This CDR3 spans 11 amino acids. The V and J ends lost 5 bases and 5 bases respectively, with 6 bases between them. CDR1 is SGHTA, CDR2 FQGNSA, per germline. The CDR3 DNA follows: TGTGCCAGCAGCATATCGGAGACCCAGTACTTC. Its translation: CASSISETQYF.

The gene calls are TRBV4-1 and TRBJ1-5; D remains unclear. This CDR3 has 17 amino acids. The V and J ends lost 0 bases and 2 bases respectively, with 14 bases between them. CDR1 and CDR2 from the germline V gene are MGHRA and YSYEKL. The CDR3 DNA is TGCGCCAGCAGCCAAGATTCCCCGGGAGTGGGCAATCAGCCCCAGCATTTT. It encodes CASSQDSPGVGNQPQHF.

V and J are TRBV7-2 and TRBJ2-1; 9 positions match TRBD2. Germline V gene data show CDR1 as SGHTA and CDR2 as FQGNSA. V shed 5 bases, J shed 0 bases, and the junction held 23 bases outside the gene matches. The CDR3 sequence is 22 residues long. CDR3 DNA: TGTGCCAGCAGCCATCCGCCTCGCTCGTCCACCCTAGCGGGATACTCCTACAATGAGCAGTTCTTC. Its translation is CASSHPPRSSTLAGYSYNEQFF.

This clonotype showed up just a few times. The chain recombines TRBV5-6 with TRBJ2-5; TRBD1 is a possible D gene (6 bases). Germline V gene sequence: CDR1 SGHDT, CDR2 YYEEEE. V lost 2 bases, J lost 4 bases, and 9 bases lay in between. The CDR3 covers 13 residues. CDR3 residues: CASSFNRVETQYF. DNA for the CDR3: TGTGCCAGCAGCTTTAACAGGGTAGAGACCCAGTACTTC.

The DNA for the CDR3 is TGTGCCAGCAGCTCTGCGGGACAGAGGGGCGAGCAGTACTTC. It specifies CASSSAGQRGEQYF. V is TRBV5-4 and J is TRBJ2-7; possible D gene TRBD1, 7 bases. The CDR3 totals 14 residues. Trimming cost V 3 bases and J 6 bases, with 16 bases left between them. Per germline, CDR1 SGHNT and CDR2 YYREEE (reference sequence).

This clonotype has more than one count but fewer than ten. This rearrangement joins TRBV6-5 to TRBJ1-2; the D gene is possibly TRBD1 (5 bases). V was trimmed by 4 bases and J by 0 bases, leaving 15 bases between them. Germline CDR1 is MNHEY and CDR2 is SVGAGI. The CDR3 is 16 amino acids. CDR3 nucleotides: TGTGCCAGCAGTTTGTACAGGAGCGCATCTAACTATGGCTACACCTTC. Amino acids: CASSLYRSASNYGYTF.

This sequence joins TRBV5-1 and TRBJ2-2; D call uncertain. Trimming removed 0 bases at V and 0 bases at J, with 9 bases between. CDR3 length: 16 residues. Germline lookup yields CDR1 SGHRS and CDR2 YFSETQ. The CDR3 sequence: CASSLAGGANTGELFF. CDR3 sequence (DNA): TGCGCCAGCAGCTTGGCGGGCGGCGCGAACACCGGGGAGCTGTTTTTT.

The V gene is TRBV20-1, the J gene TRBJ1-6; D gene ambiguous. This CDR3 has 10 residues. V was trimmed by 4 bases and J by 14 bases, leaving 9 bases between them. CDR1 is DFQATT, CDR2 SNEGSKA, per germline (reference sequence). As DNA, the CDR3 is TGCAGTGCTACTCGGGCGACCCTCCACTTT. Its translation: CSATRATLHF.

In this sample, this clonotype turned up many times. The chain links TRBV7-9 to TRBJ1-1; D possibly corresponds to TRBD1 (6 bases). Germline V gene lookup returns CDR1 SEHNR and CDR2 FQNEAQ (reference sequence). Trimming pared 5 bases from V and 5 bases from J, leaving 18 bases between. This CDR3 is built from 15 residues. CDR3 protein: CASSRGGQRITEAFF. CDR3 nucleotide sequence: TGTGCCAGCAGCCGTGGGGGGCAGCGGATAACTGAAGCTTTCTTT. Looking up the rest from reference TRBV7-9 and TRBJ1-1 gives the full variable domain: DTGVSQNPRHKITKRGQNVTFRCDPISEHNRLYWYRQTLGQGPEFLTYFQNEAQLEKSRLLSDRFSAERPKGSFSTLEIQRTEQGDSAMYLCASSRGGQRITEAFFGQGTRLTVV.

This clonotype was observed many times. The CDR3 is CSARPYGTSGLIQYF. The CDR3 coding sequence is TGCAGTGCTAGACCCTACGGGACTAGCGGGCTGATTCAGTACTTC. V is TRBV20-1 and J is TRBJ2-4; TRBD2 agrees at 12 bases. V shed 2 bases and J 10 bases; nucleotides not matched to a gene: 9. Germline CDR1 reads DFQATT; CDR2 reads SNEGSKA (reference sequence). The CDR3 extends over 15 amino acids.

The rearrangement joins TRBV7-8 to TRBJ2-2; D might be TRBD1 or TRBD2, each matching 5 bases. Germline V gene lookup returns CDR1 SGHVS and CDR2 FQNEAQ. The CDR3 is made up of 15 amino acids. V dropped 5 bases and J dropped 5 bases, with 15 bases sitting between them. The DNA of the CDR3 is TGTGCCAGCAGCACCCGGACGGGGCGTACCGGGGAGCTGTTTTTT. Protein: CASSTRTGRTGELFF.

This clonotype was detected ten times or more. V and J are TRBV5-1 and TRBJ2-1; D may be TRBD1 or TRBD2 (6 bases each). This CDR3 has 15 amino acids. Trimming shortened V by 6 bases and J by 1 base, and 14 bases separated the two germline ends. Germline V gene sequence: CDR1 SGHRS, CDR2 YFSETQ. CDR3: CASKLEGVSYNEQFF. The CDR3 DNA reads as TGCGCCAGCAAGTTGGAGGGGGTATCCTACAATGAGCAGTTCTTC.

This clonotype appeared many times. The genes are TRBV7-2 and TRBJ2-3; D gene uncertain. Germline-derived CDR1 and CDR2 are SGHTA and FQGNSA. Trimming cost V 7 bases and J 7 bases, with 12 bases left between them. The CDR3 has 12 residues. Here the CDR3 DNA reads TGTGCCAGCACCTCCGGTTTTTATACGCAGTATTTT. Its protein product is CASTSGFYTQYF.

This clonotype was seen a handful of times. The chain is built from TRBV2 and TRBJ2-7; the match to TRBD1 covers 9 bases. The CDR3 loop spans 15 amino acids. Germline V gene lookup returns CDR1 SNHLY and CDR2 FYNNEI. V dropped 11 bases and J dropped 6; count of bases not matched to a gene: 17. The DNA of the CDR3 is TGTGCCGACGCCCCGGACAGGGGTTCGACGGGCGAGCAGTACTTC. Its protein is CADAPDRGSTGEQYF.

Only a few counts were recorded for this clonotype. The chain links TRBV28 to TRBJ2-3, with 10 bases identical to TRBD1. J gave up 14 bases and V 6 bases, and 8 bases lay outside the gene matches. This CDR3 spans 12 amino acids. In germline, CDR1 is MDHEN, CDR2 SYDVKM. CDR3 loop: CASSPPGQGPYF. The CDR3 bases are TGTGCCAGCAGCCCTCCGGGACAGGGGCCGTATTTT.

The chain uses TRBV4-2 and TRBJ2-5; 9 bases agree with TRBD2. J lost 7 bases, V lost 1 base, and 7 bases had no gene match. Germline V lookup: CDR1 LGHNA, CDR2 YNFKEQ. This CDR3 region has 15 residues. CDR3 in amino acids: CASSQGGGGVGTQYF. The CDR3, as DNA: TGTGCCAGCAGCCAAGGTGGCGGGGGGGTAGGGACCCAGTACTTC.

This clonotype has a count of ten or more. The chain uses TRBV4-2 and TRBJ2-7; the match to TRBD2 covers 14 bases. CDR3 length: 16 amino acids. CDR1 and CDR2 (germline): LGHNA, YNFKEQ. J gave up 4 bases and V 4 bases, and 6 bases lay outside the gene matches. DNA of the CDR3: TGTGCCAGCAGCCGACTAGCGGGGGGGTATCGATACGAGCAGTACTTC. Translation: CASSRLAGGYRYEQYF.

The sample holds a few counts of this clonotype. The chain is built from TRBV7-9 and TRBJ2-7; perhaps TRBD1 as D (5 bases). Germline CDR1 reads SEHNR; CDR2 reads FQNEAQ (reference sequence). The V end was cut by 5 bases, the J end by 9 bases, with 14 bases between. The CDR3 runs to 12 residues. CDR3 in amino acids: CASSHDDQGQYV. The CDR3 region has the DNA TGTGCCAGCAGCCACGACGATCAGGGGCAGTACGTC.

This chain joins TRBV6-6 and TRBJ1-2, with D possibly being TRBD1 (6 bases). Germline V gives CDR1 MNHNY, CDR2 SVGAGI (reference sequence). V was trimmed by 8 bases and J by 1 base, leaving 11 bases between them. The CDR3 is 13 residues long. Here the CDR3 reads CASCRTDNYGYTF. The CDR3 DNA follows: TGTGCCAGCTGTAGGACAGATAACTATGGCTACACCTTC.

This clonotype was detected many times. This chain links TRBV7-3 with TRBJ2-1; 7 bases fit TRBD2. There are 14 residues in the CDR3. Per germline, CDR1 SGHTA and CDR2 FQGTGA. The J segment lost 2 bases and the V segment lost 6 bases, leaving 4 bases of the junction unmatched. The CDR3 coding sequence is TGTGCCAGCAGTCCCAGCGGGACCTACAATGAGCAGTTCTTC. It is translated as CASSPSGTYNEQFF.